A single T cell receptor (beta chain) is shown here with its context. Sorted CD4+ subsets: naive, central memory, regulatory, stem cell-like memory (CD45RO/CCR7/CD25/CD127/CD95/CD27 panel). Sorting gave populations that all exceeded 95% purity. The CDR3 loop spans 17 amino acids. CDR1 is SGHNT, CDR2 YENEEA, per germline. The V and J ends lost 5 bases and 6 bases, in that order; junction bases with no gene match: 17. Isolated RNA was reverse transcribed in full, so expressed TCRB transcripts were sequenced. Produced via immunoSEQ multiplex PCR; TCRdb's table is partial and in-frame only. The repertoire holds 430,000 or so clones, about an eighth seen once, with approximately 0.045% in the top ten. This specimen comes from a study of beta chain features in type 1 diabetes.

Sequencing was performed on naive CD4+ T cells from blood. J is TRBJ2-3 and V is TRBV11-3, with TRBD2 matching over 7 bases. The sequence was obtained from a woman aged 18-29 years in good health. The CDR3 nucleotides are TGTGCCAGCAGCCGCGAACTAGCGTCTGGGCTTAGGGATACGCAGTATTTT. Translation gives CASSRELASGLRDTQYF.